One TCR beta chain is described in this entry. This record belongs to a study of blood T cell repertoires in COVID-19. Study-wide background: Specimens from acute and convalescent COVID-19 originated in the United States, Italy and Spain.

In the original workflow: Reference gene primer amplification in the assay estimated nucleated cell counts. Clones were read by immunoSEQ multiplex PCR, and TCRdb kept only the in-frame ones, dropping some. The DNA was the basis for D and trimming; V, J and clone size are from that table. The table includes under 300,000 clones, 85% to 90% detected once. CDR3 length: 12 residues. V lost 8 bases and J lost 6; bases outside the gene matches: 4. V is TRBV12-3 or TRBV12-4 and J is TRBJ2-1; TRBD1 matches at 7 bases. The sequence was collected from a young woman who had recovered from COVID-19. Sample: PBMCs or T cells enriched from blood (not recorded which). The CDR3 DNA reads as TGTGCCAGCTTCGGGGACAGCAATGAGCAGTTCTTC. Encoded protein: CASFGDSNEQFF.